This TCR beta chain was documented in a study of blood T cell repertoires in COVID-19. Across the study: In each case, the material was cDNA or gDNA derived from T cells, B-cell-depleted T cells, or PBMCs.

Only in-frame clones appear in the TCRdb table, and some are missing; sequencing was by immunoSEQ multiplex PCR. This sample has around 620,000 clones, with approximately 90% found just once. Germline values: CDR1 LNHDA, CDR2 SQIVND (reference sequence). Deletions cut 3 bases from V and 5 bases from J, with 8 bases between. CDR3 length: 13 amino acids. This clone was seen a few times. The chain has TRBV19 and TRBJ1-5; D ambiguous. The sequenced sample consisted of peripheral blood. The sequence came from a woman between 18 and 29 years old with acute or convalescent COVID-19. The CDR3 DNA is TGTGCCAGTAGTATCTCTATTTATCAGCCCCAGCATTTT. It is translated as CASSISIYQPQHF.